These 32 T cell receptor beta chains originate from one sample sequenced in a study of blood T cell repertoires in COVID-19. The repertoire was sequenced with immunoSEQ multiplex PCR; TCRdb's copy has only in-frame clones and lacks some. The data contain nearly 200,000 clones, 84% of them singletons. The specimen sequenced was peripheral blood. The receptors were gathered from a human donor in a cohort sampled during active COVID-19.

The chain employs TRBV2 and TRBJ1-2, with D unclear. The CDR3 has 16 amino acids. V was trimmed by 3 bases and J by 5 bases, leaving 19 bases between them. The germline gives CDR1 SNHLY, CDR2 FYNNEI. The CDR3 coding sequence is TGTGCCAGCAGTGACCTCGGCGCAGGCCGGCTGTATGGCTACACCTTC. It encodes CASSDLGAGRLYGYTF.

This chain connects TRBV7-9 to TRBJ2-2, with TRBD1 matching over 12 bases. Germline assignment: CDR1 SEHNR and CDR2 FQNEAQ (reference sequence). Germline trimming cut 5 bases from V and 5 bases from J; bases unmatched to any gene: 6. The CDR3 sequence is 16 residues long. CDR3: CASSPGDRGRTGELFF. The CDR3 DNA sequence: TGTGCCAGCAGCCCCGGGGACAGGGGGCGTACCGGGGAGCTGTTTTTT. Filled out from reference TRBV7-9 and TRBJ2-2, the complete variable domain reads DTGVSQNPRHKITKRGQNVTFRCDPISEHNRLYWYRQTLGQGPEFLTYFQNEAQLEKSRLLSDRFSAERPKGSFSTLEIQRTEQGDSAMYLCASSPGDRGRTGELFFGEGSRLTVL.

The CDR3 reads CASSQVGVLFF. The CDR3 nucleotides are TGTGCCAGCAGCCAAGTAGGGGTCCTGTTTTTT. The chain joins TRBV14 to TRBJ1-4; D may be TRBD1 (5 bases). The CDR3 runs 11 residues. V was pared by 1 base and J by 14 bases, with 8 bases between. The germline CDR1 and CDR2 sequences are SGHDN and FVKESK.

The V call is TRBV19, the J call TRBJ1-4, with 9 bases aligning to TRBD1. The CDR3 is 15 residues long. In germline, CDR1 is LNHDA, CDR2 SQIVND (reference sequence). The ends lost 3 bases at V and 8 bases at J; junction bases unmatched: 7. The CDR3 is CASSIPGQGNEKLFF. CDR3 DNA: TGTGCCAGTAGTATCCCGGGACAGGGAAACGAAAAACTGTTTTTT.

The chain couples TRBV28 to TRBJ1-2, with 7 bases aligning to TRBD1. The trim removed 3 bases at V and 8 bases at J, leaving 9 bases unmatched. The CDR3 loop spans 14 amino acids. Germline-derived CDR1 and CDR2 are MDHEN and SYDVKM. CDR3 nucleotides: TGTGCCAGCAGTTTCATCGACAGGGCTTGGGGCTACACCTTC. It encodes CASSFIDRAWGYTF.

The chain employs TRBV7-9 and TRBJ1-2, with a possible D match to TRBD1 (5 bases). The CDR3 length is 13 residues. V was pared by 1 base and J by 9 bases, with 12 bases between. Germline V lookup: CDR1 SEHNR, CDR2 FQNEAQ (reference sequence). The CDR3 loop reads CASSLGGSDSYTF. The CDR3 DNA reads as TGTGCCAGCAGCTTAGGGGGCAGTGATAGCTACACCTTC.

The genes are TRBV10-1 and TRBJ2-7, with 8 bases fitting TRBD1. CDR1 and CDR2 (germline): WNHNN, SYGVQD (reference sequence). CDR3 length: 13 amino acids. V dropped 6 bases and J dropped 3; count of bases not matched to a gene: 4. For the CDR3, the DNA is TGCGCCAGCAGAGGACAGGGACGCTACGAGCAGTACTTC. This codes for CASRGQGRYEQYF.

The rearrangement links TRBV6-2 or TRBV6-3 to TRBJ2-5; the D gene is possibly TRBD1 (7 bases). This CDR3 is built from 18 residues. Looked up from germline, CDR1 is MNHEY and CDR2 is SVGEGT. V was pared by 6 bases and J by 4 bases, with 27 bases between. The CDR3 nucleotides are TGTGCCAGCAGCCCCGGAAGCACAATGACAGGGAGGAGAGAGACCCAGTACTTC. Amino acids: CASSPGSTMTGRRETQYF.

V usage is TRBV4-1 and J usage is TRBJ2-7; possibly TRBD2 for D (5 bases). CDR1 and CDR2 from the germline V gene are MGHRA and YSYEKL. V shed 4 bases and J shed 0 bases, with 19 bases lying between them. The CDR3 contains 17 residues. In DNA, the CDR3 is TGCGCCAGCAGCCCCGGAGGCGGCTCCTTCTTCTCCTACGAGCAGTACTTC. Protein product: CASSPGGGSFFSYEQYF.

J is TRBJ1-3 and V is TRBV7-9; weak D call: TRBD1 (6 bases). Germline CDR1 SEHNR, CDR2 FQNEAQ (reference sequence). V was cut by 5 bases and J by 0 bases, with 11 bases left in between. This CDR3 region has 15 residues. The CDR3 nucleotides read TGTGCCAGCAGCACCACAGGGAGCTCTGGAAACACCATATATTTT. Translating it yields CASSTTGSSGNTIYF.

The CDR3 DNA is TGCGCCAGCAGCGACAGGGGCACAACTAATGAAAAACTGTTTTTT. Translation: CASSDRGTTNEKLFF. The chain couples TRBV4-1 to TRBJ1-4; 8 bases match TRBD1. Germline values: CDR1 MGHRA, CDR2 YSYEKL. After removal of 5 bases from V and 0 bases from J, the junction contained 2 bases not matched to a gene. The CDR3 sequence is 15 residues long.

This chain joins TRBV6-4 and TRBJ2-1; 9 positions agree with TRBD2. Germline trimming cut 0 bases from V and 0 bases from J; bases unmatched to any gene: 3. The germline CDR1 and CDR2 sequences are MRHNA and SNTAGT. The CDR3 is 17 residues long. CDR3 DNA: TGTGCCAGCAGTGACTCTCGCGGGAGGGCCTCCTACAATGAGCAGTTCTTC. Amino acids: CASSDSRGRASYNEQFF.

The CDR3 nucleotides are TGTGCCAGCAGCCCTACGGAGGCAAAACTGTTTTTT. It encodes CASSPTEAKLFF. The chain carries TRBV7-9 and TRBJ1-4; D is undetermined. V was pared by 5 bases and J by 10 bases, with 11 bases between. This CDR3 comprises 12 residues. In germline, CDR1 is SEHNR, CDR2 FQNEAQ (reference sequence).

The V gene is TRBV3-1 (or the pseudogene TRBV3-2), the J gene TRBJ1-1; possibly TRBD1 for D (6 bases). Per germline, CDR1 LGHDT and CDR2 YNNKEL (reference sequence). Trimming left V 3 bases short and J 5 bases short, with 10 bases between. CDR3 size: 13 residues. The CDR3 nucleotides read TGTGCCAGCAGCCAGGGGGCGAGGACTGAAGCTTTCTTT. It translates to CASSQGARTEAFF.

This chain links TRBV29-1 with TRBJ2-7; tentatively, D is TRBD2 (5 bases). Trimming left V 8 bases short and J 0 bases short, with 11 bases between. The CDR3 has 12 residues. Germline CDR1 is SQVTM and CDR2 is ANQGSEA. The CDR3 DNA reads as TGCAGCCTTGGCCGGGGCTCCTACGAGCAGTACGTC. This codes for CSLGRGSYEQYV.

The genes are TRBV19 and TRBJ1-6, with 8 bases fitting TRBD1. The CDR3 totals 14 residues. After removal of 4 bases from V and 5 bases from J, the junction contained 1 base not matched to a gene. Germline-derived CDR1 and CDR2 are LNHDA and SQIVND (reference sequence). The CDR3, as DNA: TGTGCCAGTAGTACGGACAGGGATAATTCACCCCTCCACTTT. It specifies CASSTDRDNSPLHF.

The chain combines TRBV7-9 with TRBJ2-1; 11 bases agree with TRBD2. J lost 12 bases, V lost 5 bases, and 15 bases had no gene match. Germline V gene lookup returns CDR1 SEHNR and CDR2 FQNEAQ (reference sequence). The CDR3 runs to 16 residues. CDR3 region: CASSTPGLADTRGQFF. The CDR3 DNA reads TGTGCCAGCAGCACGCCGGGACTAGCGGATACTCGGGGGCAGTTCTTC.

The chain joins TRBV5-1 to TRBJ2-3, with TRBD1 matching over 10 bases. Germline CDR1 reads SGHRS; CDR2 reads YFSETQ. V shed 3 bases and J 7 bases; nucleotides not matched to a gene: 8. This CDR3 has 15 amino acids. Written as DNA, the CDR3 is TGCGCCAGCAGCTCGGACAGGGGGGAGGGAAATACGCAGTATTTT. The encoded protein is CASSSDRGEGNTQYF.

V gene TRBV18 combines with J gene TRBJ2-7; 7 bases match TRBD1. Germline loops: CDR1 KGHSH, CDR2 LQKENI. The CDR3 runs 14 residues. V shed 6 bases and J 0 bases; nucleotides not matched to a gene: 5. Here the CDR3 reads CASSLQGSSYEQYV. The CDR3 region has the DNA TGTGCCAGCTCGCTACAGGGGAGCTCCTACGAGCAGTACGTC.

This clone turned up a few times. The chain combines TRBV29-1 with TRBJ1-2; 7 bases agree with TRBD1. Trimming took 3 bases from V and 8 from J; bases not matched to a gene: 6. This CDR3 has 12 amino acids. CDR1 is SQVTM, CDR2 ANQGSEA, per germline. The chain's CDR3 is CSVEVGQAGYTF. The CDR3 nucleotides read TGCAGCGTTGAGGTAGGACAGGCGGGCTACACCTTC.

The V and J genes are TRBV7-2 and TRBJ1-3; possibly TRBD1 for D (6 bases). Germline V gene data show CDR1 as SGHTA and CDR2 as FQGNSA. Between the trimmed V and J ends, which lost 6 bases and 0 bases, there was a span of 12 bases. The CDR3 runs 15 residues. CDR3 amino acids: CASSSDRSSGNTIYF. In nucleotides, the CDR3 is TGTGCCAGCAGTTCCGACAGGAGCTCTGGAAACACCATATATTTT.

V and J are TRBV6-5 and TRBJ1-1, with a weak D call TRBD1 (5 bases). The V end lost 0 bases, the J end lost 0 bases, and 11 bases lay between the germline ends. Germline V gene data show CDR1 as MNHEY and CDR2 as SVGAGI. The CDR3 loop spans 16 amino acids. CDR3 bases: TGTGCCAGCAGTTACTCAATTGGGGCCATGAACACTGAAGCTTTCTTT. This translates into CASSYSIGAMNTEAFF.

The chain employs TRBV9 and TRBJ2-4; perhaps TRBD2 as D (7 bases). V dropped 0 bases and J dropped 3 bases, with 16 bases sitting between them. Germline lookup yields CDR1 SGDLS and CDR2 YYNGEE. The CDR3 has 17 residues. CDR3 loop: CASSVAVGGPLKNIQYF. The CDR3 DNA reads as TGTGCCAGCAGCGTAGCTGTGGGGGGGCCCCTCAAAAACATTCAGTACTTC. Variable domain in full (rest from reference TRBV9 and TRBJ2-4): DSGVTQTPKHLITATGQRVTLRCSPRSGDLSVYWYQQSLDQGLQFLIQYYNGEERAKGNILERFSAQQFPDLHSELNLSSLELGDSALYFCASSVAVGGPLKNIQYFGAGTRLSVL.

The CDR3 bases are TGTGCCAGCAGTGAATTCGGGAAGGGAGATCAGCCCCAGCATTTT. Its protein is CASSEFGKGDQPQHF. The chain is built from TRBV6-1 and TRBJ1-5; no clear D gene. Trimming removed 2 bases at V and 5 bases at J, with 13 bases between. Germline V lookup: CDR1 MNHNS, CDR2 SASEGT. The CDR3 covers 15 residues.

This clone was picked up many times. The chain employs TRBV7-9 and TRBJ2-1; 9 nucleotides line up with TRBD2. The CDR3 covers 14 residues. The germline V gene has CDR1 SEHNR and CDR2 FQNEAQ (reference sequence). V trimming: 6 bases; J trimming: 8 bases; junction bases outside the gene matches: 8. CDR3 loop: CASRTGGRAYEQFF. As DNA, the CDR3 is TGTGCCAGCAGGACCGGCGGGAGGGCCTATGAGCAGTTCTTC.

This chain joins TRBV5-6 and TRBJ1-2; D not certain. The CDR3 has 16 residues. Germline CDR1 is SGHDT and CDR2 is YYEEEE. V was cut by 2 bases and J by 5 bases, with 19 bases left in between. The CDR3: CASSLEPSRRFYGYTF. The CDR3 nucleotides are TGTGCCAGCAGCTTAGAACCAAGCCGCCGATTTTATGGCTACACCTTC.

This clone was seen a few times. The chain uses TRBV7-8 and TRBJ1-5; D is ambiguous. There are 13 residues in the CDR3. Trimming left V 5 bases short and J 4 bases short, with 9 bases between. Germline V gene lookup returns CDR1 SGHVS and CDR2 FQNEAQ. CDR3 in amino acids: CASSLDGNQPQHF. The CDR3 nucleotides are TGTGCCAGCAGCCTAGACGGGAATCAGCCCCAGCATTTT.

The CDR3 DNA sequence: TGTGCCAGCAGCTCAAGGGGGTTCACTGAAGCTTTCTTT. Its protein product is CASSSRGFTEAFF. The J gene is TRBJ1-1, the V gene TRBV7-8, with D perhaps matching TRBD1 (6 bases). Trimming removed 4 bases from V and 4 bases from J, with 10 bases in between. Per the germline V gene, CDR1 is SGHVS and CDR2 is FQNEAQ. The CDR3 has 13 amino acids.

This chain joins TRBV27 and TRBJ1-1, with D maybe TRBD1 (5 bases). The V gene's germline CDR1 is MNHEY and CDR2 SMNVEV (reference sequence). This CDR3 comprises 14 residues. V was shortened by 1 base and J by 3 bases, with 9 bases between the two germline ends. CDR3 coding DNA: TGTGCCAGCAGTTTATGGGGCGAGGACACTGAAGCTTTCTTT. This codes for CASSLWGEDTEAFF.

The CDR3 protein is CSVAERRYGYTF. In nucleotides, the CDR3 is TGCAGCGTCGCGGAGCGGCGGTATGGCTACACCTTC. This chain connects TRBV29-1 to TRBJ1-2; unclear D gene. Germline loops: CDR1 SQVTM, CDR2 ANQGSEA. V lost 6 bases and J 5 bases, leaving 13 bases between the germline ends. This CDR3 contains 12 residues.

This chain joins TRBV3-1 (or the pseudogene TRBV3-2) and TRBJ1-2; 8 bases fit TRBD1. The CDR3 has 15 amino acids. With V trimmed by 4 bases and J by 7 bases, 11 bases remained unmatched. The V gene's germline CDR1 is LGHDT and CDR2 YNNKEL (reference sequence). The DNA of the CDR3 is TGTGCCAGCAGCCTTACCGACAGGGGAGGCGGTGGCTACACCTTC. This encodes CASSLTDRGGGGYTF.

The sample holds one count of this clone. This chain joins TRBV3-1 (or the pseudogene TRBV3-2) and TRBJ1-1; D is undetermined. V dropped 4 bases and J dropped 2 bases, with 8 bases sitting between them. Germline V CDR1 and CDR2: LGHDT, YNNKEL (reference sequence). The CDR3 loop spans 13 amino acids. The CDR3 DNA sequence: TGTGCCAGCAGCCCAATCCCAAACACTGAAGCTTTCTTT. It translates to CASSPIPNTEAFF.